This T cell receptor (beta chain) was recovered during a study of cytomegalovirus exposure and HLA in healthy donors. Findings and caveats of the study: According to reports, the classifier identified cytomegalovirus status with high specificity and sensitivity. A subsequent analysis found that TCR clusters from the first cohort also tended to co-occur in the 120 or so validation repertoires, with approximately 95% of cluster scores above 0. Cytomegalovirus association was assigned to 150 to 200 TCR beta chains.

Produced via immunoSEQ multiplex PCR; TCRdb's table is partial and in-frame only. The sample lists 120,000 or so clones; more than 70% were seen once. As regards this clone: Its specificity is unknown.

This CDR3 is built from 15 residues. V lost 4 bases to trimming and J lost 5 bases; unmatched junction nucleotides: 7. Germline CDR1 is SGHTA and CDR2 is FQGNSA. Sequences were obtained from PBMCs. The receptor's source is a man between 18 and 29 years old in good health and CMV-seronegative. The rearrangement links TRBV7-2 to TRBJ1-3; TRBD1 matches 8 bases. The CDR3 loop is CASSSTTGVRNTIYF. In nucleotides, the CDR3 is TGTGCCAGCAGCTCTACGACAGGGGTACGAAACACCATATATTTT. The complete variable domain, with remaining parts taken from reference TRBV7-2 and TRBJ1-3, reads GAGVSQSPSNKVTEKGKDVELRCDPISGHTALYWYRQSLGQGLEFLIYFQGNSAPDKSGLPSDRFSAERTGGSVSTLTIQRTQQEDSAVYLCASSSTTGVRNTIYFGEGSWLTVV.